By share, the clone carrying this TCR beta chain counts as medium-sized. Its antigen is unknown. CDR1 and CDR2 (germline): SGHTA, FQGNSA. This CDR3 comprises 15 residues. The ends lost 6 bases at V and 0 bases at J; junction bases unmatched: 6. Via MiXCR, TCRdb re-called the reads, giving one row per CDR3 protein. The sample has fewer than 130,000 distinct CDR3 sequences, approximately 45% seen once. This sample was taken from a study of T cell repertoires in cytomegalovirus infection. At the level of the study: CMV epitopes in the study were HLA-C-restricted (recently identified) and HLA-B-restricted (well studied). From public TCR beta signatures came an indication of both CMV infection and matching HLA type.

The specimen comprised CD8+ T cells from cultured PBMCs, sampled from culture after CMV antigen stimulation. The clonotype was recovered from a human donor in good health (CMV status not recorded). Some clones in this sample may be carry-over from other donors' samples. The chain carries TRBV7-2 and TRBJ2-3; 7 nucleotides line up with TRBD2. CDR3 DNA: TGTGCCAGCAGGCCTAGCGGATCTAGCACAGATACGCAGTATTTT. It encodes CASRPSGSSTDTQYF.